The 14 T cell receptor beta chains below all came from one sample that was sequenced in a study of tumor-infiltrating lymphocytes in primary liver carcinoma. Priming with a constant-region primer yielded TCR beta cDNA from about 480 ng total RNA. Nested multiplex PCR, run for three rounds with slightly modified ARM-PCR, yielded TCR beta libraries. Investigators reported that the first two PCR rounds, at around 9 cycles each, used TRBV1-TRBV30 forward primers with a C-beta reverse primer. TCRdb re-derived calls from the multiplex PCR reads in MiXCR, one entry per CDR3 protein. The table includes more than 85,000 distinct CDR3 sequences, approximately 78% detected once. It was from roughly 20-30 mg of unsorted bulk tissue that RNA and DNA were co-extracted. The sequenced material came from liver tumor tissue from sampling region 3. Noted subset: tumor region T3, left-lateral pole. Every receptor here comes from a man aged 35-49 years with primary liver carcinoma and hepatitis B virus infection.

A note on this clonotype: One junction end does not reproduce the germline sequence, and a read error may be involved. This chain joins TRBV6-1 and TRBJ2-7, with 9 bases fitting TRBD1. The CDR3 runs to 15 residues. Germline V CDR1 and CDR2: MNHNS, SASEGT. The CDR3 is CDSSTGTGSENEQYF. The CDR3 DNA follows: TGTGACAGCAGTACGGGGACAGGGAGTGAAAACGAACAGTACTTC.

As concerns this clonotype: A read error may account for a junction end that differs from germline. V gene TRBV11-2 combines with J gene TRBJ2-7; perhaps TRBD1 as D (6 bases). The germline V gene encodes CDR1 SGHAT and CDR2 FQNNGV. CDR3 size: 13 residues. Here the CDR3 DNA reads TGTCCCAGCAGTGAGAACAGGGCGGAAGAGCAGTACTTC. Amino acid sequence: CPSSENRAEEQYF.

Notes on this clonotype: Because it lacks the conserved phenylalanine or tryptophan at the end, this CDR3 is likely a read error. The chain is built from TRBV5-5 and TRBJ1-1; 9 nucleotides align to TRBD1. Germline CDR1 and CDR2: SGHKS and YYEKEE (reference sequence). This CDR3 contains 15 residues. The CDR3 coding sequence is TGTACCAGCAGCTTGTTCGTGACAGGGGGTACTGAAGCTTTCCTT. Residues: CTSSLFVTGGTEAFL.

This clonotype occurred many times. This chain links TRBV30 with TRBJ2-1, with D perhaps TRBD2 (5 bases). CDR3 length equals 14 residues. Germline CDR1 is GTSNPN and CDR2 is SVGIG (reference sequence). The V gene lost 2 bases and the J gene lost 6 bases, with 14 bases spanning the gap. CDR3 in DNA: TGTGCCTGGAGTCCCGATCCAGGAGGCAATGAGCAGTTCTTC. As protein: CAWSPDPGGNEQFF.

Remarks on this clonotype: One junction end disagrees with the germline gene, perhaps due to a read error. The J gene is TRBJ2-5, the V gene TRBV29-1; tentatively, D is TRBD1 (5 bases). This CDR3 spans 15 amino acids. Germline V gene sequence: CDR1 SQVTM, CDR2 ANQGSEA. CDR3 bases: TGCAGCATTGAAGGATCAGGGCACTTCCAAGAGACCCAATACTTC. Protein: CSIEGSGHFQETQYF.

The genes are TRBV5-1 and TRBJ2-1, with TRBD2 as a possible D gene (6 bases). Germline CDR1 SGHRS, CDR2 YFSETQ. This CDR3 spans 16 amino acids. With 9 bases removed from V and 3 bases from J, the gap between germline ends came to 22 bases. The CDR3 nucleotides read TGCGCCAACAGTTTGGCCTGGCGGGGAAGCTACAATGAGCAGTTCTTC. Protein product: CANSLAWRGSYNEQFF. Variable domain in full (rest from reference TRBV5-1 and TRBJ2-1): KAGVTQTPRYLIKTRGQQVTLSCSPISGHRSVSWYQQTPGQGLQFLFEYFSETQRNKGNFPGRFSGRQFSNSRSEMNVSTLELGDSALYLCANSLAWRGSYNEQFFGPGTRLTVL.

Details on this clonotype: At one end, the junction sequence differs from germline, possibly due to a read error. The chain links TRBV28 to TRBJ2-3; 7 nucleotides line up with TRBD2. Per germline, CDR1 MDHEN and CDR2 SYDVKM. The CDR3 extends over 14 amino acids. The CDR3 region is CVSSFVSGTDTQYF. The CDR3 coding sequence is TGTGTCAGCAGTTTTGTTAGCGGGACAGATACGCAGTATTTT.

The genes are TRBV5-6 and TRBJ2-3, with D unresolved. This CDR3 has 14 amino acids. Germline-derived CDR1 and CDR2 are SGHDT and YYEEEE. V lost 10 bases and J lost 1, with 16 bases in between. The chain's CDR3 is CAGDSSWGTDTQYF. As DNA, the CDR3 is TGTGCCGGCGATTCGTCATGGGGCACAGATACGCAGTATTTT.

This rearrangement joins TRBV14 to TRBJ2-1; tentatively, D is TRBD1 (5 bases). The CDR3 is 16 residues long. CDR1 and CDR2 (germline): SGHDN, FVKESK. Between the trimmed V and J ends, which lost 4 bases and 4 bases, there was a span of 17 bases. The CDR3 DNA is TGTGCCAGCAGCCCTATGACAGCGTTGGGGTACAATGAGCAGTTCTTC. Protein sequence: CASSPMTALGYNEQFF.

This clonotype showed up just once. The CDR3 end shows no conserved phenylalanine or tryptophan, and so a read error is likely. This chain connects TRBV29-1 to TRBJ2-5, with unresolved D. The CDR3 has 12 amino acids. The V gene's germline CDR1 is SQVTM and CDR2 ANQGSEA. The CDR3 is CSVLGSQKTQYL. The DNA for the CDR3 is TGCAGCGTTTTGGGGTCCCAAAAGACCCAGTACTTA.

Notes on this clonotype: The conserved closing phenylalanine or tryptophan is absent in this CDR3, likely reflecting a read error. No DNA is shown, since the ends of the CDR3 on it are uncertain; the CDR3 is the one TCRdb lists. The rearrangement joins TRBV6-5 to TRBJ2-7; the table's D call, TRBD2, has no DNA check behind it. The germline CDR1 and CDR2 sequences are MNHEY and SVGAGI. Including both end residues, the CDR3 is 14 amino acids long. CDR3 sequence reads: CASSSSAGGGEQYL.

The chain combines TRBV7-8 with TRBJ2-1; 14 bases line up with TRBD2. Per the germline V gene, CDR1 is SGHVS and CDR2 is FQNEAQ. The CDR3 sequence is 20 residues long. Trimming at V came to 4 bases and at J to 4 bases, leaving 15 bases not matched to a gene. The CDR3 spells CASSSRRSRLAGGAYNEQFF. In DNA form, the CDR3 reads TGTGCCAGCAGCTCCCGAAGGTCGAGACTAGCGGGGGGGGCTTACAATGAGCAGTTCTTC.

The chain is built from TRBV28 and TRBJ1-2; the D is unclear. There are 14 residues in the CDR3. The V and J ends lost 7 bases and 4 bases respectively, with 16 bases between them. Per the germline V gene, CDR1 is MDHEN and CDR2 is SYDVKM. The CDR3 sequence: CASIPNKAGYGYTF. CDR3 nucleotide sequence: TGTGCCAGCATCCCGAACAAGGCTGGCTATGGCTACACCTTC.

This clonotype was picked up a small number of times. A read error may be the cause here, since a much bigger clone is one base away. The chain joins TRBV5-1 to TRBJ2-7, with D perhaps TRBD1 or TRBD2 (6 bases each). Germline V gene lookup returns CDR1 SGHRS and CDR2 YFSETQ. This CDR3 spans 13 amino acids. DNA for the CDR3: TGCGCCAACAGCTTGCAGGGGACTTACGAGCAGTACTTC. It codes for CANSLQGTYEQYF.